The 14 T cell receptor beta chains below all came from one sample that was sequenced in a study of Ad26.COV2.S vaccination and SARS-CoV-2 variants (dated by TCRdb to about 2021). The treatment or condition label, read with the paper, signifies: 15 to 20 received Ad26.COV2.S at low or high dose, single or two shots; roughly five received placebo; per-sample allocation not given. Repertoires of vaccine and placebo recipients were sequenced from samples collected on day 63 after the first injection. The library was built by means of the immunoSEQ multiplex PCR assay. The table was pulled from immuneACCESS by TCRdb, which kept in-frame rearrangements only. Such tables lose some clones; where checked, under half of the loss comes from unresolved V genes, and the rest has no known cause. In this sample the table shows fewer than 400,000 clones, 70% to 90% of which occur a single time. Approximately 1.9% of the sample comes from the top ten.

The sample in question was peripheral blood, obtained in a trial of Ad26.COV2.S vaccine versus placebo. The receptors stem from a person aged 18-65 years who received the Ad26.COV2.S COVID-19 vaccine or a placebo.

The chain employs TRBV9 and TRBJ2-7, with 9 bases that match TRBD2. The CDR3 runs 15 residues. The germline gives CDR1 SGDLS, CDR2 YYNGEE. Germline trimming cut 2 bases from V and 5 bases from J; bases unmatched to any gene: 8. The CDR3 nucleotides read TGTGCCAGCAGCGTGAGCGGGCGGGAGGGTAACGAGCAGTACTTC. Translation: CASSVSGREGNEQYF.

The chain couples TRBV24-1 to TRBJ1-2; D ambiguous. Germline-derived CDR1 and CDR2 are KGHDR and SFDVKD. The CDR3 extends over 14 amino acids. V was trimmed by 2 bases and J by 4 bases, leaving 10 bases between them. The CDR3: CATSDSPEPYGYTF. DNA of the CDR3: TGTGCCACCAGTGATTCGCCGGAACCCTATGGCTACACCTTC.

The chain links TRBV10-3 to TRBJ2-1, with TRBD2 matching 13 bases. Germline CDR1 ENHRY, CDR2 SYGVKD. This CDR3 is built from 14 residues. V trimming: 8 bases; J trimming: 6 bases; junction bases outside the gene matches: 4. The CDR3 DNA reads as TGTGCCATCTCTACTAGCGGGAGGGCCAATGAGCAGTTCTTC. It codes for CAISTSGRANEQFF.

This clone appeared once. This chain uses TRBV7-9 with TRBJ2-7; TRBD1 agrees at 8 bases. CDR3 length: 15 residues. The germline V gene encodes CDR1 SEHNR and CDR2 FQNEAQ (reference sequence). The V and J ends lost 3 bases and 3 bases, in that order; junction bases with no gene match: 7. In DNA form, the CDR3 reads TGTGCCAGCAGCTTCCCAACAGGGGGGAACTACGAGCAGTACTTC. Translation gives CASSFPTGGNYEQYF.

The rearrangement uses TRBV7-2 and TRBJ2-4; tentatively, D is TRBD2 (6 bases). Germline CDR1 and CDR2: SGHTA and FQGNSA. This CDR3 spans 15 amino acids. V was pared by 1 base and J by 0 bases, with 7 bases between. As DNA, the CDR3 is TGTGCCAGCAGCTTAGGGGGGGTAGCCAAAAACATTCAGTACTTC. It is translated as CASSLGGVAKNIQYF.

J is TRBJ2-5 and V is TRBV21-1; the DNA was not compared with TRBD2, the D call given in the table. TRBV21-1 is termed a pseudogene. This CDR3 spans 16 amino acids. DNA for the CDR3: TGTGCCAGCAGCAAAGTTCCCGGGTATACCGGAGAGACCCAGTACTTC. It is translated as CASSKVPGYTGETQYF.

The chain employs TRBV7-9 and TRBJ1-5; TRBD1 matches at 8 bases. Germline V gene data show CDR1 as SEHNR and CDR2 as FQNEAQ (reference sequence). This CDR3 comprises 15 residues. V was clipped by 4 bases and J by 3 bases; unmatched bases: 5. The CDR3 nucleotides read TGTGCCAGCAGCTCGGCGACAGGGGCCAATCAGCCCCAGCATTTT. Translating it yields CASSSATGANQPQHF.

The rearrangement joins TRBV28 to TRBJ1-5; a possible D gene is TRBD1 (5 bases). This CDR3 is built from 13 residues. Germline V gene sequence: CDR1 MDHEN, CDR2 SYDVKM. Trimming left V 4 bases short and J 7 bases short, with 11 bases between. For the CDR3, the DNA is TGTGCCAGCAGTTGGGGGGGTGTACAGCCCCAGCATTTT. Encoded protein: CASSWGGVQPQHF.

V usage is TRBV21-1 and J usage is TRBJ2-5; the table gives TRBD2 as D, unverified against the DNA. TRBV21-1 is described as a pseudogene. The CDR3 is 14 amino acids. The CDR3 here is CASSKRREGGTQYF. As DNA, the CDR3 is TGTGCCAGCAGCAAAAGGCGGGAGGGAGGGACCCAGTACTTC.

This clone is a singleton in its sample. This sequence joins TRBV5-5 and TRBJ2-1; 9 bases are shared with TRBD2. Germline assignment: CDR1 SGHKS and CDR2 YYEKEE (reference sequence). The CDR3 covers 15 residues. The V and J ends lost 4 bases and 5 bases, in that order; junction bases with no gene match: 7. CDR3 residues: CASSIRLAANNEQFF. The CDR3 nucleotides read TGTGCCAGCAGCATTCGACTAGCGGCTAACAATGAGCAGTTCTTC.

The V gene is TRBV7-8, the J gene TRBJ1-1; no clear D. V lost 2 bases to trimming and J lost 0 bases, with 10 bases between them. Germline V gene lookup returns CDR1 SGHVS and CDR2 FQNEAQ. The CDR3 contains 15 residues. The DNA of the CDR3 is TGTGCCAGCAGCTTAAGCGCCAGAGTGAACACTGAAGCTTTCTTT. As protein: CASSLSARVNTEAFF. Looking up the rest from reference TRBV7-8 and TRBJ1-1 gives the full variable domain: GAGVSQSPRYKVAKRGQDVALRCDPISGHVSLFWYQQALGQGPEFLTYFQNEAQLDKSGLPSDRFFAERPEGSVSTLKIQRTQQEDSAVYLCASSLSARVNTEAFFGQGTRLTVV.

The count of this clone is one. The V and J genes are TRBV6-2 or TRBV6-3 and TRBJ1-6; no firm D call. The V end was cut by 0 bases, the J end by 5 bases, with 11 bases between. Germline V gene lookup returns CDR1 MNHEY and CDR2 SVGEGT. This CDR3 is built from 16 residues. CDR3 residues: CASSYSMYGNNSPLHF. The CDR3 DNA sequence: TGTGCCAGCAGTTACTCGATGTACGGAAATAATTCACCCCTCCACTTT.

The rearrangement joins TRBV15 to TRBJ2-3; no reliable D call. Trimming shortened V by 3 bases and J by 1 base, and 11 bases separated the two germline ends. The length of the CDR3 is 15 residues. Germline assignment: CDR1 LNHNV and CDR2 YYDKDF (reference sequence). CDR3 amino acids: CATSSSSLGTDTQYF. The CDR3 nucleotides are TGTGCCACCAGCAGTTCGTCGCTCGGCACAGATACGCAGTATTTT. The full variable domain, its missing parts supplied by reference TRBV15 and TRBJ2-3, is DAMVIQNPRYQVTQFGKPVTLSCSQTLNHNVMYWYQQKSSQAPKLLFHYYDKDFNNEADTPDNFQSRRPNTSFCFLDIRSPGLGDTAMYLCATSSSSLGTDTQYFGPGTRLTVL.

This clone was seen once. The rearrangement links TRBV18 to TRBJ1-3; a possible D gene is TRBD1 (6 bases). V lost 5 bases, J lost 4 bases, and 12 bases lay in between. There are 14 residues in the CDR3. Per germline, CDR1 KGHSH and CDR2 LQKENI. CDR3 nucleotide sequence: TGTGCCAGCTCAGTTGGACAGCGAGGAAACACCATATATTTT. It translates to CASSVGQRGNTIYF.